This T cell receptor beta chain is drawn from a study of blood T cell repertoires in COVID-19. Overall study: Some COVID-19 samples were acute and others convalescent; all came from the United States, Italy and Spain. T cells, B-cell-depleted T cells, or PBMCs provided the cDNA or gDNA that served as material.

Method: immunoSEQ multiplex PCR; TCRdb's copy keeps in-frame clones and lacks some. The data hold about 94,000 clones, with 65% to 85% observed a single time. The V gene end was trimmed by 5 bases and the J gene end by 2 bases; junction bases not matched to a gene: 4. Germline CDR1 and CDR2: MDHEN and SYDVKM. The CDR3 is made up of 14 amino acids. The Seattle site enrolled patients during active infection and followed them longitudinally. Sequencing was performed on peripheral blood. The V and J genes are TRBV28 and TRBJ1-2; the match to TRBD1 covers 8 bases. This sequence originates from a man aged 65-85 years with COVID-19, enrolled during active disease. This chain's CDR3 is CASSPTGANYGYTF. The CDR3 nucleotides read TGTGCCAGCAGTCCGACAGGGGCCAACTATGGCTACACCTTC.